This record looks at one TCR beta chain sequence and its context. The CDR3 runs 16 residues. V lost 3 bases, J lost 4 bases, and 10 bases stayed unmatched. In germline, CDR1 is KGHSH, CDR2 LQKENI. This sample was included in a study of blood T cell repertoires in COVID-19. Turning to the study itself: Specimens from acute and convalescent COVID-19 originated in the United States, Italy and Spain. PBMCs, B-cell-depleted T cells, or T cells were the source of the cDNA or gDNA that made up the material.

Authors' processing steps: Reference gene primer amplification yielded estimated nucleated cell counts. Method: immunoSEQ multiplex PCR; TCRdb's copy keeps in-frame clones and lacks some. V and J calls plus clone size are reproduced from that table; the DNA served to infer D and trimming. This table has 200,000 or so clones, approximately 90% appearing once. What was sequenced was peripheral blood. The J gene is TRBJ1-1, the V gene TRBV18; 8 nucleotides agree with TRBD1. This receptor was identified in a man aged 50-59 years with acute or convalescent COVID-19. CDR3 protein: CASSPIGQGIGTEAFF. The CDR3 coding sequence is TGTGCCAGCTCACCGATAGGACAGGGTATCGGCACTGAAGCTTTCTTT.